Each of the 7 T cell receptor beta chains below was sequenced from the same sample in a study of monozygotic twins with inflammatory bowel disease. TCRdb reprocessed the 5' RACE reads, keeping one entry per CDR3 protein, no DNA. The sample totals 300,000 to 450,000 distinct CDR3 sequences. The specimen was blood. These receptors were taken from a human donor with ulcerative colitis or Crohn's disease, or a healthy co-twin of an affected twin (not recorded which).

This chain links TRBV10-3 with TRBJ1-5. The V gene's germline CDR1 is ENHRY and CDR2 SYGVKD. The CDR3 runs to 16 residues. The chain's CDR3 is CAISDQLSDSNQPQHF.

This sequence joins TRBV5-1 and TRBJ1-5. The CDR3 has 16 residues. Germline V gene lookup returns CDR1 SGHRS and CDR2 YFSETQ. The CDR3: CASSLGGFGVNQPQHF.

The V and J genes are TRBV7-2 and TRBJ2-7; lacking DNA, the TRBD2 call made by TCRdb goes unchecked. The CDR3 length is 14 residues. The germline gives CDR1 SGHTA, CDR2 FQGNSA. CDR3 protein: CASSLDRGAREQYF.

The chain couples TRBV30 to TRBJ1-1; there is no DNA to check the TCRdb D call of TRBD1. This CDR3 region has 15 residues. Germline V gene data show CDR1 as GTSNPN and CDR2 as SVGIG (reference sequence). CDR3 sequence reads: CAERDRGVRHTEAFF.

The chain is built from TRBV7-8 and TRBJ1-1. The CDR3 is 15 residues long. Germline-derived CDR1 and CDR2 are SGHVS and FQNEAQ. The CDR3 loop is CASSLLGGVNTEAFF.

This chain connects TRBV10-3 to TRBJ1-5. Germline lookup yields CDR1 ENHRY and CDR2 SYGVKD. There are 15 residues in the CDR3. Here the CDR3 reads CAIRDHVSPNQPQHF.

The V gene is TRBV6-2 or TRBV6-3, the J gene TRBJ1-1. The length of the CDR3 is 17 residues. The V gene's germline CDR1 is MNHEY and CDR2 SVGEGT. This CDR3 is CASSLVPGTAAVGEAFF.